One and the same sample provided the 32 T cell receptor beta chains below, sequenced in a study of T cells after yellow fever vaccination. TCRdb reprocessed the 5' RACE reads with MiXCR, giving one entry per CDR3 protein. The sample lists around 320,000 distinct CDR3 sequences, 8.7% occurring once. Sequencing used CD4+ T cells sorted from PBMCs, obtained 5 days after the yellow fever booster vaccination. These receptors all stem from a man younger than 35 who received the YFV17D yellow fever vaccine.

The genes are TRBV7-2 and TRBJ2-1; TRBD2 matches 13 bases. The germline gives CDR1 SGHTA, CDR2 FQGNSA. With 4 bases clipped from V and 2 bases from J, the junction kept 2 bases outside the gene matches. This CDR3 region has 16 residues. The CDR3 here is CASSSGTSGAYNEQFF. In nucleotides, the CDR3 is TGTGCCAGCAGCTCCGGGACTAGCGGGGCCTACAATGAGCAGTTCTTC.

This clonotype has a count of ten or more. This chain uses TRBV7-6 with TRBJ2-3; 11 bases match TRBD2. There are 18 residues in the CDR3. Per germline, CDR1 SGHVS and CDR2 FNYEAQ. V trimming: 0 bases; J trimming: 5 bases; junction bases outside the gene matches: 10. CDR3 in amino acids: CASSLARGLAGGRDTQYF. CDR3 bases: TGTGCCAGCAGCTTAGCGCGTGGGCTAGCGGGGGGCCGAGATACGCAGTATTTT.

This clonotype appeared many times. The V call is TRBV5-1, the J call TRBJ1-4; 8 bases match TRBD1. This CDR3 region has 15 residues. From germline, CDR1 is SGHRS and CDR2 YFSETQ. After removal of 4 bases from V and 6 bases from J, the junction contained 8 bases not matched to a gene. The CDR3 bases are TGCGCCAGCAGCCTTGGGACAGGATCTCATGAAAAACTGTTTTTT. As protein: CASSLGTGSHEKLFF.

This clonotype was seen a handful of times. The chain couples TRBV7-2 to TRBJ1-5; 11 nucleotides agree with TRBD1. Unmatched junction bases numbered 8, after V lost 5 bases and J lost 11 bases. CDR1 is SGHTA and CDR2 is FQGNSA in the germline V gene. The CDR3 runs to 14 residues. The CDR3, as DNA: TGTGCCAGCAGCAACCGGACAGGGGGCGCGACCCAGCATTTT. Encoded protein: CASSNRTGGATQHF.

This clonotype was found a few times. CDR3 sequence reads: CASRVNGETQYF. The CDR3 DNA is TGTGCCAGCCGAGTGAACGGAGAGACCCAGTACTTC. The chain joins TRBV25-1 to TRBJ2-5; D unclear. This CDR3 is 12 amino acids long. V lost 8 bases, J lost 4 bases, and 11 bases lay in between. The germline V gene encodes CDR1 MGHDK and CDR2 SYGVNS.

The sample holds a few counts of this clonotype. V is TRBV9 and J is TRBJ1-2; D call uncertain. The CDR3 extends over 15 amino acids. Trimming pared 0 bases from V and 0 bases from J, leaving 9 bases between. Germline assignment: CDR1 SGDLS and CDR2 YYNGEE. In DNA, the CDR3 is TGTGCCAGCAGCGTAGGGCAGCTATCTAACTATGGCTACACCTTC. As protein: CASSVGQLSNYGYTF.

Only a few counts were recorded for this clonotype. The chain has TRBV4-3 and TRBJ2-5, with D possibly being TRBD1 (6 bases). CDR3 length equals 15 residues. Germline V gene sequence: CDR1 LGHNA, CDR2 YSLEER. V gave up 0 bases and J gave up 7 bases, with 15 bases separating them. CDR3 coding DNA: TGCGCCAGCAGCCAAGACCCAGACAGAGGGGGGACCCAGTACTTC. Translating it yields CASSQDPDRGGTQYF.

This clonotype was seen only a few times. The chain employs TRBV12-3 or TRBV12-4 and TRBJ1-2; D gene ambiguous. Trimming removed 2 bases from V and 4 bases from J, with 14 bases in between. The CDR3 spans 15 residues. The CDR3 reads CASSLYRDKSYGYTF. DNA for the CDR3: TGTGCCAGCAGTTTATACCGTGACAAATCCTATGGCTACACCTTC.

This chain connects TRBV4-3 to TRBJ2-3; D might be TRBD2 (6 bases). Germline assignment: CDR1 LGHNA and CDR2 YSLEER. CDR3 length equals 14 residues. V lost 4 bases and J lost 6, with 14 bases in between. CDR3 coding DNA: TGCGCCAGCAGCCCCGGGACTCGGAAGGATACGCAGTATTTT. Translation gives CASSPGTRKDTQYF.

This rearrangement joins TRBV5-1 to TRBJ2-5; 8 nucleotides agree with TRBD1. Germline V gene sequence: CDR1 SGHRS, CDR2 YFSETQ. The trim removed 4 bases at V and 1 base at J, leaving 6 bases unmatched. The CDR3 contains 15 residues. CDR3 protein: CASSRRGQVQETQYF. The CDR3 DNA reads TGCGCCAGCAGCAGGAGGGGACAGGTCCAAGAGACCCAGTACTTC.

This clonotype was counted between two and nine times. The V gene is TRBV5-6, the J gene TRBJ1-2, with D unresolved. Germline V gene lookup returns CDR1 SGHDT and CDR2 YYEEEE. The CDR3 contains 15 residues. V lost 1 base and J lost 2, with 12 bases in between. The CDR3 DNA follows: TGTGCCAGCAGCTTGTTTCCCGGCGGAAACTATGGCTACACCTTC. Translating gives CASSLFPGGNYGYTF. Together with reference TRBV5-6 and TRBJ1-2, the CDR3 gives the full variable domain: DAGVTQSPTHLIKTRGQQVTLRCSPKSGHDTVSWYQQALGQGPQFIFQYYEEEERQRGNFPDRFSGHQFPNYSSELNVNALLLGDSALYLCASSLFPGGNYGYTFGSGTRLTVV.

In this sample, this clonotype turned up a few times. The chain links TRBV5-6 to TRBJ2-6, with D possibly being TRBD2 (6 bases). Germline V gene lookup returns CDR1 SGHDT and CDR2 YYEEEE. The CDR3 covers 19 residues. Trimming cost V 0 bases and J 2 bases, with 18 bases left between them. As DNA, the CDR3 is TGTGCCAGCAGCTTGGCGACCGGGAGTCCATTCCCTGGGGCCAACGTCCTGACTTTC. It is translated as CASSLATGSPFPGANVLTF.

The chain recombines TRBV5-1 with TRBJ1-2, with 7 bases fitting TRBD1. The J segment lost 6 bases and the V segment lost 4 bases, leaving 6 bases of the junction unmatched. The CDR3 runs to 13 residues. Germline loops: CDR1 SGHRS, CDR2 YFSETQ. The CDR3 DNA reads TGCGCCAGCAGCCCCCTCGGGACAGATGGCTACACCTTC. It specifies CASSPLGTDGYTF.

This clonotype was seen a handful of times. Germline and junction disagree at one end, which may indicate a read error. This chain uses TRBV29-1 with TRBJ2-5; weak D call: TRBD1 (5 bases). CDR1 SQVTM and CDR2 ANQGSEA come from the germline V gene. The CDR3 is 12 residues long. The DNA of the CDR3 is TGCAGTGTTGGGCAGGGATCCGAGACCCAGTACTTC. As protein: CSVGQGSETQYF.

V is TRBV5-1 and J is TRBJ1-4; 7 bases fit TRBD1. From germline, CDR1 is SGHRS and CDR2 YFSETQ. The CDR3 sequence is 14 residues long. Unmatched junction bases numbered 2, after V lost 2 bases and J lost 4 bases. For the CDR3, the DNA is TGCGCCAGCAGCTTCGGGACAGATAATGAAAAACTGTTTTTT. This gives the protein CASSFGTDNEKLFF. Complete variable domain (other parts from reference TRBV5-1 and TRBJ1-4): KAGVTQTPRYLIKTRGQQVTLSCSPISGHRSVSWYQQTPGQGLQFLFEYFSETQRNKGNFPGRFSGRQFSNSRSEMNVSTLELGDSALYLCASSFGTDNEKLFFGSGTQLSVL.

The chain combines TRBV12-3 or TRBV12-4 with TRBJ2-3; TRBD2 is a possible D gene (6 bases). Trimming removed 5 bases from V and 1 base from J, with 16 bases in between. CDR3 length: 16 residues. As DNA, the CDR3 is TGTGCCAGCAGTCCATCAGGGACTCCTGGCACAGATACGCAGTATTTT. Translating it yields CASSPSGTPGTDTQYF.

This clonotype came up many times. The chain is built from TRBV7-9 and TRBJ2-1; D is perhaps TRBD1 or TRBD2 (6 bases each). Between the trimmed V and J ends, which lost 6 bases and 7 bases, there was a span of 16 bases. The CDR3 contains 14 residues. Germline assignment: CDR1 SEHNR and CDR2 FQNEAQ (reference sequence). CDR3 coding DNA: TGTGCCAGCAGTATAACGGGGGCAGGGAATGAGCAGTTCTTC. Translation: CASSITGAGNEQFF. The full variable domain, its missing parts supplied by reference TRBV7-9 and TRBJ2-1, is DTGVSQNPRHKITKRGQNVTFRCDPISEHNRLYWYRQTLGQGPEFLTYFQNEAQLEKSRLLSDRFSAERPKGSFSTLEIQRTEQGDSAMYLCASSITGAGNEQFFGPGTRLTVL.

V gene TRBV4-3 combines with J gene TRBJ2-1; the D is unclear. The germline V gene encodes CDR1 LGHNA and CDR2 YSLEER. V gave up 0 bases and J gave up 4 bases, with 7 bases separating them. The CDR3 contains 14 residues. CDR3: CASSQDKGYNEQFF. The CDR3 coding sequence is TGCGCCAGCAGCCAAGATAAGGGTTACAATGAGCAGTTCTTC.

This clonotype was found a few times. CDR3 region: CAKGPNTGELFF. CDR3 DNA: TGTGCCAAAGGACCAAACACCGGGGAGCTGTTTTTT. The chain has TRBV7-9 and TRBJ2-2; D unresolved. The V and J ends lost 10 bases and 2 bases respectively, with 8 bases between them. The CDR3 totals 12 residues. The germline gives CDR1 SEHNR, CDR2 FQNEAQ (reference sequence).

The chain is built from TRBV27 and TRBJ2-7; tentatively, D is TRBD1 or TRBD2 (5 bases each). CDR3 size: 14 residues. The V end lost 6 bases, the J end lost 7 bases, and 19 bases lay between the germline ends. Germline assignment: CDR1 MNHEY and CDR2 SMNVEV (reference sequence). CDR3 bases: TGTGCCAGCAGCCTAGGGACGGGCCCCGGGGAGCAGTACTTC. The encoded protein is CASSLGTGPGEQYF.

V gene TRBV3-1 combines with J gene TRBJ2-5; 7 bases align to TRBD2. The CDR3 has 16 residues. Germline V gene sequence: CDR1 LGHDT, CDR2 YNNKEL (reference sequence). Losses at the gene ends were 3 bases for V and 5 bases for J; bases not matched to a gene: 12. The CDR3 sequence: CASSHGTTGGGETQYF. DNA of the CDR3: TGTGCCAGCAGCCACGGGACTACAGGAGGCGGGGAGACCCAGTACTTC.

This clonotype came up a few times. This sequence joins TRBV4-2 and TRBJ1-3; D is undetermined. The germline gives CDR1 LGHNA, CDR2 YNFKEQ. This CDR3 has 15 residues. Trimming removed 4 bases from V and 4 bases from J, with 14 bases in between. The CDR3 here is CASSRPMSAGNTIYF. As DNA, the CDR3 is TGTGCCAGCAGCCGCCCGATGTCAGCCGGAAACACCATATATTTT.

This clonotype was detected a few times. The J gene is TRBJ2-5, the V gene TRBV20-1, with D possibly matching TRBD1 (5 bases). The V end was cut by 6 bases, the J end by 7 bases, with 21 bases between. Germline assignment: CDR1 DFQATT and CDR2 SNEGSKA (reference sequence). CDR3 length: 14 amino acids. CDR3 DNA sequence: TGCAGTGCCCCCTCCTGGGGCCGGTCGGGGACCCAGTACTTC. The encoded protein is CSAPSWGRSGTQYF.

This clonotype was counted only a few times. The chain combines TRBV27 with TRBJ2-5, with 10 bases fitting TRBD2. Germline CDR1 is MNHEY and CDR2 is SMNVEV (reference sequence). CDR3 length: 18 residues. Trimming took 5 bases from V and 5 from J; bases not matched to a gene: 17. The CDR3 is CASSPYPGSGGAGETQYF. The CDR3 nucleotides are TGTGCCAGCAGTCCCTACCCGGGAAGCGGGGGGGCGGGGGAGACCCAGTACTTC.

This clonotype was recorded many times. The chain uses TRBV4-3 and TRBJ2-1; D remains ambiguous. The germline V and J ends were trimmed by 0 bases and 8 bases, with 11 bases remaining between them. The CDR3 covers 14 residues. Per the germline V gene, CDR1 is LGHNA and CDR2 is YSLEER. The CDR3 is CASSQDSLGYEQFF. The CDR3 coding sequence is TGCGCCAGCAGCCAAGATAGTCTGGGGTATGAGCAGTTCTTC.

The J gene is TRBJ2-1, the V gene TRBV6-5; 13 nucleotides line up with TRBD2. Losses at the gene ends were 6 bases for V and 9 bases for J; bases not matched to a gene: 20. This CDR3 is built from 19 residues. CDR1 and CDR2 from the germline V gene are MNHEY and SVGAGI. The CDR3 DNA is TGTGCCAGCAGAGAGGGGGGAAGGACCGGGACTAGCGGGGTTTTTGAGCAGTTCTTC. It is translated as CASREGGRTGTSGVFEQFF.

Only a few counts were recorded for this clonotype. CDR3 coding DNA: TGTGCCAGCAGCCCCAGCGGGGGGTACGAGCAGTACGTC. Encoded protein: CASSPSGGYEQYV. The genes are TRBV7-3 and TRBJ2-7; 9 bases fit TRBD2. This CDR3 is built from 13 residues. Germline-derived CDR1 and CDR2 are SGHTA and FQGTGA. The J segment lost 4 bases and the V segment lost 5 bases, leaving 3 bases of the junction unmatched.

The V call is TRBV11-2, the J call TRBJ1-6, with D perhaps TRBD1 (5 bases). This CDR3 is 13 amino acids long. Germline CDR1 SGHAT, CDR2 FQNNGV. V lost 3 bases and J 10 bases, leaving 10 bases between the germline ends. The CDR3 protein is CASSFEEGSPLHF. As DNA, the CDR3 is TGTGCCAGCAGCTTCGAGGAGGGGTCACCCCTCCACTTT.

The sample holds a few counts of this clonotype. J is TRBJ2-5 and V is TRBV4-2; 11 bases are shared with TRBD2. This CDR3 is built from 15 residues. V shed 1 base, J shed 4 bases, and the junction held 2 bases outside the gene matches. In germline, CDR1 is LGHNA, CDR2 YNFKEQ. The CDR3 DNA reads as TGTGCCAGCAGCCAAGCCCTAGCGGGGGGAGAGACCCAGTACTTC. Translating it yields CASSQALAGGETQYF.

This clonotype was found many times. The junction and the germline gene differ at one end; a read error may be behind it. The chain has TRBV9 and TRBJ2-1; D might be TRBD1 (5 bases). Germline loops: CDR1 SGDLS, CDR2 YYNGEE. The CDR3 spans 15 residues. For the CDR3, the DNA is TGTGCCAGCAGCGTACAGGGCCTTTCCTCCAATGAGCAGTTCTTC. It encodes CASSVQGLSSNEQFF.

This clonotype was seen a handful of times. The chain uses TRBV6-6 and TRBJ2-5; D tentatively reads TRBD1 or TRBD2 (5 bases each). Germline V gene sequence: CDR1 MNHNY, CDR2 SVGAGI (reference sequence). This CDR3 contains 14 residues. Trimming shortened V by 6 bases and J by 5 bases, and 16 bases separated the two germline ends. CDR3 in amino acids: CASRRDGGTETQYF. DNA for the CDR3: TGTGCCAGCAGAAGGGACGGTGGGACGGAGACCCAGTACTTC.

This chain links TRBV3-1 with TRBJ2-7; D is possibly TRBD1 (5 bases). V was clipped by 4 bases and J by 4 bases, with 17 bases between them. The CDR3 loop spans 15 amino acids. Germline values: CDR1 LGHDT, CDR2 YNNKEL (reference sequence). The CDR3 protein is CASSLWRPGLYEQYV. Written as DNA, the CDR3 is TGTGCCAGCAGCCTCTGGCGCCCAGGGTTATACGAGCAGTACGTC.